Shown below are 20 T cell receptor beta chains from a single sample sequenced in a study of cytomegalovirus exposure and HLA in healthy donors. The PCR had 60 Vbeta and 13 Jbeta primers. Assay used: immunoSEQ multiplex PCR; TCRdb lists only in-frame clones, some missing. This sample has about 130,000 clones; around 82% occur once, and the top ten carry 0.95% to 1.5%. The sequencing input was PBMCs. These receptors were obtained from a man aged 50 or older in good health and CMV-seronegative.

The chain employs TRBV19 and TRBJ2-1; TRBD1 matches 8 bases. V was clipped by 3 bases and J by 3 bases; unmatched bases: 4. Germline lookup yields CDR1 LNHDA and CDR2 SQIVND (reference sequence). CDR3 length: 15 residues. The DNA for the CDR3 is TGTGCCAGTAGTATTACCGGGACAGGCTACAATGAGCAGTTCTTC. It translates to CASSITGTGYNEQFF.

DNA for the CDR3: TGTGCCAGCAGCCGCGGGACAGCCGACACCTACGAGCAGTACTTC. This codes for CASSRGTADTYEQYF. The rearrangement joins TRBV27 to TRBJ2-7; a possible D gene is TRBD1 (7 bases). With 6 bases removed from V and 2 bases from J, the gap between germline ends came to 17 bases. The CDR3 covers 15 residues. The germline V gene encodes CDR1 MNHEY and CDR2 SMNVEV (reference sequence).

V and J are TRBV25-1 and TRBJ1-2; tentative D call: TRBD1 (6 bases). The CDR3 is made up of 14 amino acids. Trimming shortened V by 2 bases and J by 7 bases, and 14 bases separated the two germline ends. Germline CDR1 MGHDK, CDR2 SYGVNS. DNA of the CDR3: TGTGCCAGCAGTGAAGTCCCGGACAGATCTGGCTACACCTTC. It encodes CASSEVPDRSGYTF.

This rearrangement joins TRBV7-6 to TRBJ2-2; 7 nucleotides match TRBD2. The germline CDR1 and CDR2 sequences are SGHVS and FNYEAQ. The CDR3 sequence is 15 residues long. J was trimmed by 4 bases and V by 1 base; bases with no gene match: 3. This chain's CDR3 is CASSLVVAGTGELFF. The CDR3 DNA follows: TGTGCCAGCAGCTTAGTAGTAGCGGGCACCGGGGAGCTGTTTTTT.

The rearrangement uses TRBV5-1 and TRBJ1-4; no definite D call. The germline gives CDR1 SGHRS, CDR2 YFSETQ. This CDR3 comprises 15 residues. Trimming cost V 0 bases and J 3 bases, with 9 bases left between them. As DNA, the CDR3 is TGCGCCAGCAGCTTGGAACGATCAGCTAATGAAAAACTGTTTTTT. Amino acid sequence: CASSLERSANEKLFF.

The rearrangement links TRBV5-1 to TRBJ2-7; maybe TRBD2 (8 bases). The CDR3 totals 20 residues. Trimming left V 0 bases short and J 0 bases short, with 25 bases between. Germline V gene data show CDR1 as SGHRS and CDR2 as YFSETQ. The CDR3 loop reads CASSLETGSFASGYSYEQYF. DNA of the CDR3: TGCGCCAGCAGCTTGGAGACAGGGTCGTTTGCTAGCGGGTACTCCTACGAGCAGTACTTC. The variable domain in full, completed from reference TRBV5-1 and TRBJ2-7, reads KAGVTQTPRYLIKTRGQQVTLSCSPISGHRSVSWYQQTPGQGLQFLFEYFSETQRNKGNFPGRFSGRQFSNSRSEMNVSTLELGDSALYLCASSLETGSFASGYSYEQYFGPGTRLTVT.

This chain connects TRBV10-1 to TRBJ2-3; D is possibly TRBD2 (5 bases). The CDR3 length is 14 residues. V lost 3 bases and J lost 1, with 8 bases in between. Germline V lookup: CDR1 WNHNN, CDR2 SYGVQD (reference sequence). The CDR3 loop reads CASSEGSRTDTQYF. The CDR3 DNA reads TGCGCCAGCAGTGAAGGGAGCCGCACAGATACGCAGTATTTT.

The chain combines TRBV30 with TRBJ1-4; tentatively, D is TRBD1 (6 bases). The CDR3 is 17 amino acids. The germline V gene encodes CDR1 GTSNPN and CDR2 SVGIG (reference sequence). Trimming cost V 5 bases and J 10 bases, with 29 bases left between them. As DNA, the CDR3 is TGTGCCTGGGGGGAGGGGGGGACCGCCCTGCGAATTGGAAAACTGTTTTTT. Amino acid sequence: CAWGEGGTALRIGKLFF.

V gene TRBV6-6 combines with J gene TRBJ2-3, with unresolved D. This CDR3 has 12 residues. Germline V CDR1 and CDR2: MNHNY, SVGAGI (reference sequence). Trimming stripped 6 bases from V and 6 bases from J, with 10 bases between. The CDR3 loop is CASSFLQDTQYF. DNA of the CDR3: TGTGCCAGCAGCTTTCTCCAGGATACGCAGTATTTT.

V is TRBV9 and J is TRBJ2-7; 8 positions match TRBD1. The CDR3 has 14 amino acids. V lost 0 bases and J lost 6; bases outside the gene matches: 5. Germline V lookup: CDR1 SGDLS, CDR2 YYNGEE. The CDR3 spells CASSVGQGAGEQYF. The CDR3 nucleotides read TGTGCCAGCAGCGTAGGCCAGGGGGCGGGCGAGCAGTACTTC.

This chain connects TRBV5-1 to TRBJ2-7, with 7 bases lining up with TRBD2. In germline, CDR1 is SGHRS, CDR2 YFSETQ. V was pared by 5 bases and J by 3 bases, with 5 bases of the junction left unmatched. The CDR3 is made up of 13 amino acids. The CDR3 coding sequence is TGCGCCAGCAGAACGGGGGAGGGCTACGAGCAGTACTTC. This translates into CASRTGEGYEQYF.

The chain recombines TRBV5-1 with TRBJ2-6; tentatively, D is TRBD2 (5 bases). The V gene's germline CDR1 is SGHRS and CDR2 YFSETQ. The CDR3 length is 17 residues. V was pared by 2 bases and J by 0 bases, with 12 bases between. CDR3 DNA sequence: TGCGCCAGCAGCTTACCCGGACTGGCCTCTGGGGCCAACGTCCTGACTTTC. This codes for CASSLPGLASGANVLTF.

The chain combines TRBV28 with TRBJ2-7; D is uncertain. The CDR3 is 12 residues long. In germline, CDR1 is MDHEN, CDR2 SYDVKM. The germline V and J ends were trimmed by 6 bases and 6 bases, with 12 bases remaining between them. Here the CDR3 reads CASSSPTTEQYF. The CDR3 coding sequence is TGTGCCAGCAGCTCTCCCACTACCGAGCAGTACTTC.

The V call is TRBV27, the J call TRBJ1-5; 11 nucleotides align to TRBD1. Germline-derived CDR1 and CDR2 are MNHEY and SMNVEV (reference sequence). V lost 6 bases and J lost 6; bases outside the gene matches: 7. The CDR3 length is 15 residues. This CDR3 reads CASSFGTGGSQPQHF. Written as DNA, the CDR3 is TGTGCCAGCAGCTTCGGGACAGGGGGATCTCAGCCCCAGCATTTT.

The CDR3 bases are TGCGCCAGCACGGGCACTGTAGCGTCGGATACGCAGTATTTT. Translation: CASTGTVASDTQYF. The J gene is TRBJ2-3, the V gene TRBV5-1, with D maybe TRBD2 (5 bases). The germline V and J ends were trimmed by 6 bases and 6 bases, with 17 bases remaining between them. Germline loops: CDR1 SGHRS, CDR2 YFSETQ. The length of the CDR3 is 14 residues.

The J gene is TRBJ2-2, the V gene TRBV30; TRBD2 matches 7 bases. The CDR3 runs 15 residues. Germline assignment: CDR1 GTSNPN and CDR2 SVGIG (reference sequence). Losses at the gene ends were 5 bases for V and 6 bases for J; bases not matched to a gene: 12. The CDR3 sequence: CAWALTSAGPGELFF. CDR3 in DNA: TGTGCCTGGGCCCTTACTAGCGCGGGTCCCGGGGAGCTGTTTTTT.

The chain couples TRBV9 to TRBJ2-1, with TRBD1 as a possible D gene (6 bases). This CDR3 region has 15 residues. Germline assignment: CDR1 SGDLS and CDR2 YYNGEE. V was cut by 0 bases and J by 1 base, with 8 bases left in between. Here the CDR3 reads CASSVDQGSYNEQFF. In nucleotides, the CDR3 is TGTGCCAGCAGCGTAGATCAGGGGTCCTACAATGAGCAGTTCTTC.

The genes are TRBV20-1 and TRBJ1-2; tentatively, D is TRBD1 (6 bases). Germline V gives CDR1 DFQATT, CDR2 SNEGSKA (reference sequence). The ends were cut back, 5 bases at V and 3 bases at J, with 7 bases in the middle. The CDR3 is made up of 11 amino acids. CDR3 region: CSASGDYGYTF. For the CDR3, the DNA is TGCAGTGCTTCAGGGGACTATGGCTACACCTTC.

The chain recombines TRBV6-6 with TRBJ2-3; tentatively, D is TRBD1 (6 bases). Per germline, CDR1 MNHNY and CDR2 SVGAGI (reference sequence). V lost 2 bases and J 5 bases, leaving 14 bases between the germline ends. The CDR3 spans 15 residues. The CDR3: CASSYQAGAEDTQYF. For the CDR3, the DNA is TGTGCCAGCAGTTACCAAGCAGGGGCAGAAGATACGCAGTATTTT.

Points on this clone: Within the sample, other DNA sequences also encode this same CDR3. The chain employs TRBV30 and TRBJ1-5; 9 bases match TRBD1. The CDR3 contains 13 residues. With V trimmed by 5 bases and J by 1 base, 0 bases remained unmatched. Germline V lookup: CDR1 GTSNPN, CDR2 SVGIG (reference sequence). The CDR3 nucleotides are TGTGCCTGGGGACAGGGGAGCAATCAGCCCCAGCATTTT. This gives the protein CAWGQGSNQPQHF. The full variable domain, in which reference TRBV30 and TRBJ1-5 provide the parts outside the CDR3, is SQTIHQWPATLVQPVGSPLSLECTVEGTSNPNLYWYRQAAGRGLQLLFYSVGIGQISSEVPQNLSASRPQDRQFILSSKKLLLSDSGFYLCAWGQGSNQPQHFGDGTRLSIL.